A selection of T cell receptor beta chains follows, all from one sample in a study of T cell repertoires in cytomegalovirus infection. In TCRdb, the reads were re-called with MiXCR into one record per CDR3 protein. Among roughly 240,000 distinct CDR3 sequences listed, about 7% were seen once. Sequencing was performed on PBMCs. These receptors were taken from a human donor in good health (CMV status not recorded). Some clones in this sample may be carry-over from other donors' samples. Each CDR3 is given without its conserved first and last residue.

V gene	J gene	CDR3 protein
TRBV20-1	TRBJ1-5	SASLWGQGEQPQH
TRBV3-1	TRBJ2-1	ASSQMLSAVYNEQF
TRBV12-3/TRBV12-4	TRBJ2-7	ASRERGRSYEQY
TRBV6-4	TRBJ2-1	ASSEVHFIFGTRAYNEQF
TRBV14	TRBJ1-1	ASSQELDERDTEAF
TRBV20-1	TRBJ2-1	SATRLAGRDNEQF
TRBV6-2/TRBV6-3	TRBJ2-1	ASSRRDRDYNEQF
TRBV28	TRBJ1-5	ASSLPAAGRQPQH
TRBV7-2	TRBJ2-7	ASSNTGGTSGHEQY
TRBV12-3/TRBV12-4	TRBJ1-1	ASRTGFTEAF
TRBV7-2	TRBJ2-7	ASSSNRDRGVAEQY
TRBV12-3/TRBV12-4	TRBJ1-1	ASSLTEVTEAF
TRBV28	TRBJ2-7	ASSFTGTGRVEQY
TRBV28	TRBJ2-1	ASSPFPHEQF
TRBV5-6	TRBJ1-2	ASSLDRDRGRPRRGYT
TRBV4-3	TRBJ2-1	ASSYRDRSYNEQF
TRBV12-3/TRBV12-4	TRBJ2-5	ASSLASGRGETQY
TRBV12-3/TRBV12-4	TRBJ2-7	ASSPPPGPMYAYEQY
TRBV20-1	TRBJ1-1	SARDDGVHAF
TRBV20-1	TRBJ1-5	SARTGPSNQPQH
TRBV7-8	TRBJ2-1	ASSYSGTVTYNEQF
TRBV6-1	TRBJ2-2	ASTPTGKTSGELF
TRBV6-1	TRBJ1-4	ATRRWDEKLF
TRBV29-1	TRBJ1-2	SVGGKEDGYGYT
TRBV19	TRBJ1-5	ASIPGSGSNQPQH
TRBV20-1	TRBJ1-4	SARAGANFEKLF
TRBV7-9	TRBJ1-5	ASSLMGTDQPQH
TRBV23-1	TRBJ1-3	ASSEPFSAGNTIY
TRBV2	TRBJ1-4	ASSQTAGRGKLF
TRBV20-1	TRBJ2-3	SARDPVRVRDTQY
TRBV2	TRBJ1-2	ASSGWSGYGYT
TRBV7-8	TRBJ2-7	ASRSIQTGGYEQY
TRBV27	TRBJ2-3	ASSSPGKTDTQY
TRBV7-2	TRBJ1-5	ASSLTQGRPQH
TRBV18	TRBJ2-1	ASSPPELAGNYNEQF
TRBV7-2	TRBJ2-2	ASSSAGVGTGELF
TRBV29-1	TRBJ1-2	SVGGGTPDGYT
TRBV7-2	TRBJ1-2	ASSFGQGLGYT
TRBV6-6	TRBJ2-2	ASSYEIAATGELF
TRBV20-1	TRBJ2-7	SAPGQAYEQY
TRBV11-2	TRBJ1-1	ASSPGTVMNTEAF
TRBV12-3/TRBV12-4	TRBJ1-5	ASSLAQPVGNQPQH
TRBV10-3	TRBJ2-5	AIRGQETQY
TRBV6-6	TRBJ2-3	ASSYAGGADTQY
TRBV24-1	TRBJ1-6	ATRDRADSPLH
TRBV6-2/TRBV6-3	TRBJ2-1	ASSHGLGLAGGIYNEQF
TRBV10-3	TRBJ1-6	AIRDPGTGAGSPLH
TRBV6-5	TRBJ1-1	ASSYYGGRLNTEAF
TRBV7-2	TRBJ1-2	ASSLTRTGGVAT
TRBV5-4	TRBJ2-2	ASSFPGQASGELF
TRBV7-2	TRBJ1-1	ASSLVSGANTEAF
TRBV29-1	TRBJ2-2	SVEVAGGGTGELF
TRBV20-1	TRBJ2-5	SAREGVETQY
TRBV5-5	TRBJ2-7	ASSQDRGSYEQY
TRBV6-5	TRBJ2-2	ASRDRVDTGELF
TRBV7-9	TRBJ2-7	ASSSLAGGLYEQY
TRBV2	TRBJ1-5	ASSEGWWQSSNQPQH